This TCR beta chain was captured by sequencing in a study of neurological immune-mediated disorders. 5'RACE employing 10-nucleotide random UMIs yielded the cDNA. TCRdb re-derived calls from the 5' RACE reads in MiXCR, one entry per CDR3 protein. Here the sample spans 55,000 to 75,000 distinct CDR3 sequences, around 2.3% being singletons. What was sequenced was PBMCs. The origin of this receptor is a man aged 50-60 years with multiple sclerosis.

The CDR3 sequence: CASSLAAAVWGYTF. The CDR3 nucleotides are TGTGCCAGCAGCTTAGCGGCAGCAGTATGGGGCTACACCTTC. The genes are TRBV7-9 and TRBJ1-2; D not certain. The CDR3 is 14 residues long. CDR1 is SEHNR and CDR2 is FQNEAQ in the germline V gene (reference sequence). V was cut by 0 bases and J by 8 bases, with 13 bases left in between.